A selection of T cell receptor beta chains follows, all from one sample in a study of blood T cell repertoires in COVID-19. Libraries were prepared by immunoSEQ multiplex PCR; TCRdb keeps only in-frame clonotypes and omits some of them. The sample records about 380,000 clones, 70% to 90% being singletons. Source material: PBMCs or T cells enriched from blood (not recorded which). These receptors came from a woman aged 18-29 years who had recovered from COVID-19. The CDR3 runs from the conserved cysteine through the conserved F or W.

cdr3_length: 12
v_call: TRBV5-1
cdr3_aa: CASSGGDSKAFF

cdr3_length: 18
v_call: TRBV5-1
cdr3_aa: CASSLLGLGGASTGELFF

cdr3_length: 9
v_call: TRBV20-1
cdr3_aa: CSGGYGYTF

cdr3_length: 14
v_call: TRBV4-1
cdr3_aa: CASSQMGGGETQYF

cdr3_length: 16
v_call: TRBV6-5
cdr3_aa: CASSYTDRGNYYGYTF

cdr3_length: 12
v_call: TRBV7-9
cdr3_aa: CASSDRDHGYTF

cdr3_length: 12
v_call: TRBV10-3
cdr3_aa: CAISETRAELFF

cdr3_length: 13
v_call: TRBV6-5
cdr3_aa: CASSYRGGYEQYF

cdr3_length: 14
v_call: TRBV3-1/TRBV3-2
cdr3_aa: CASSQEVGFYGYTF

cdr3_length: 16
v_call: TRBV6-6
cdr3_aa: CASSRDLQGWKETQYF

cdr3_length: 17
v_call: TRBV7-6
cdr3_aa: CASSLGRKEGSYNEQFF

cdr3_length: 14
v_call: TRBV19
cdr3_aa: CASSSGTGQGRTFF

cdr3_length: 14
v_call: TRBV13
cdr3_aa: CASSLPGQGGEAFF

cdr3_length: 13
v_call: TRBV7-9
cdr3_aa: CASSSQGNTEAFF

cdr3_length: 16
v_call: TRBV27
cdr3_aa: CASSDRGRVGNQPQHF

cdr3_length: 14
v_call: TRBV19
cdr3_aa: CASSVTPNTGELFF

cdr3_length: 15
v_call: TRBV6-5
cdr3_aa: CASSLGQGIGNTIYF

cdr3_length: 14
v_call: TRBV5-1
cdr3_aa: CASSLGGPTDTQYF

cdr3_length: 14
v_call: TRBV7-3
cdr3_aa: CASSPPGGKDTQYF

cdr3_length: 17
v_call: TRBV27
cdr3_aa: CASSFIGLAGRADTQYF

cdr3_length: 16
v_call: TRBV5-1
cdr3_aa: CASSLYLASGRETQYF

cdr3_length: 13
v_call: TRBV5-1
cdr3_aa: CASSSGQDTEAFF

cdr3_length: 15
v_call: TRBV9
cdr3_aa: CASSHNGGLAKGYTF

cdr3_length: 14
v_call: TRBV19
cdr3_aa: CASRRQPGSYEQYF

cdr3_length: 14
v_call: TRBV9
cdr3_aa: CASRGTGAGETQYF

cdr3_length: 13
v_call: TRBV24-1
cdr3_aa: CATSGSGYYEQYF

cdr3_length: 16
v_call: TRBV6-5
cdr3_aa: CASSYLRELNTGELFF

cdr3_length: 13
v_call: TRBV12-3/TRBV12-4
cdr3_aa: CASSPSVTGELFF

cdr3_length: 14
v_call: TRBV2
cdr3_aa: CASTRGQGITEAFF

cdr3_length: 17
v_call: TRBV6-2/TRBV6-3
cdr3_aa: CASSDPWSGTGSYEQYF

cdr3_length: 12
v_call: TRBV2
cdr3_aa: CASSFFTAEAFF

cdr3_length: 16
v_call: TRBV18
cdr3_aa: CASSRGTGGTNEKLFF

cdr3_length: 15
v_call: TRBV3-1/TRBV3-2
cdr3_aa: CASSQGRGANYGYTF

cdr3_length: 12
v_call: TRBV10-3
cdr3_aa: CAISRPGETQYF

cdr3_length: 19
v_call: TRBV19
cdr3_aa: CASSATGARYHLYNQPQHF

cdr3_length: 14
v_call: TRBV10-3
cdr3_aa: CAISEDRGKSPLHF

cdr3_length: 14
v_call: TRBV4-2
cdr3_aa: CASRKTGNNYGYTF

cdr3_length: 14
v_call: TRBV9
cdr3_aa: CASSSLGEGYGYTF

cdr3_length: 13
v_call: TRBV7-7
cdr3_aa: CASSLLAGAEAFF